This T cell receptor beta chain is drawn from a study of vaccination effects on CD4 cells after COVID-19. The trim removed 5 bases at V and 3 bases at J, leaving 11 bases unmatched. The CDR3 sequence is 17 residues long. Per the germline V gene, CDR1 is PRHDT and CDR2 is FYEKMQ (reference sequence). This table comes from immunoSEQ multiplex PCR, and its TCRdb copy is limited to in-frame clones, with some not included. The sample yields about 66,000 clones, roughly 80% seen once. Before sequencing took place, the ViraFEST assay used viral peptide pools to expand antigen-specific CD4+ T cells. Culture lasted over 9 days before CD4+ T cell isolation. Two doses of BNT162b2 or mRNA-1273 vaccine were administered to participants. As to this clone: Its antigen is undetermined.

The chain combines TRBV13 with TRBJ1-2, with 11 nucleotides matching TRBD1. This clonotype was sampled from a human donor who received a COVID-19 vaccine. The sample in question was CD4+ T cells from PBMCs cultured with HCoV-OC43 spike peptides, obtained after COVID-19 vaccination. The subset denotes: HCoV-OC43 spike overlapping peptide pool stimulation. The CDR3 here is CASSRSGTGGSHYGYTF. As DNA, the CDR3 is TGTGCCAGCAGCCGATCCGGGACAGGGGGAAGTCACTATGGCTACACCTTC.